The table lists the clone carrying this T cell receptor (beta chain) with a count of one. Its antigen is unknown. These data come from a study of shared clonotypes between healthy human individuals. Using immunoSEQ multiplex PCR, the repertoire was profiled, and TCRdb retains in-frame clones only, with some absent. This sample carries roughly 590,000 clones, about 95% of them seen once, and the ten largest clones take roughly 0.1%. There are 18 residues in the CDR3. With 6 bases clipped from V and 2 bases from J, the junction kept 15 bases outside the gene matches. The V gene's germline CDR1 is MGHRA and CDR2 YSYEKL. Study-wide findings and caveats: Non-shared clonotypes displayed generation probabilities falling below those of clonotypes present in all four donors.

Selected positively for CCR7 and CD45RO-negative, naive CD8 cells excluded terminally differentiated effector memory CD45RA+ cells. This TCR was recovered from a woman in her twenties or thirties in good health. Sequenced material: naive CD8+ T cells sorted from blood. The gene calls are TRBV4-1 and TRBJ2-3; 9 nucleotides align to TRBD1. The CDR3 reads CASRGPGTGPPFTDTQYF. The CDR3 bases are TGCGCCAGCAGGGGACCCGGGACAGGGCCCCCATTCACAGATACGCAGTATTTT.